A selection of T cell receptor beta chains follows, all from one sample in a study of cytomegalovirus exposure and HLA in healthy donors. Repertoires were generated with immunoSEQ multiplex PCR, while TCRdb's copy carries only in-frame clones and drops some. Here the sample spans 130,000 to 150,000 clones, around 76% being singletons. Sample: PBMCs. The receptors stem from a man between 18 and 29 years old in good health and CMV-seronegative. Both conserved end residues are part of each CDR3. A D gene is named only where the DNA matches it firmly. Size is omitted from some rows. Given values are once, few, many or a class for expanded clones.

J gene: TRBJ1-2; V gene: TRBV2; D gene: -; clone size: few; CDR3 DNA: TGTGCCAGCACACAAACAGAGGGCTACACCTTC; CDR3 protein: CASTQTEGYTF
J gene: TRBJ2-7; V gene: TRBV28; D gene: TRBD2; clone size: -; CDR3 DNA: TGTGCCAGCAGGGGGACTAGCGGGGCTTCCTACGAGCAGTACTTC; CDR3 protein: CASRGTSGASYEQYF
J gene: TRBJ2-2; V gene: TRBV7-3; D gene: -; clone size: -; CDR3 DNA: TGTGCCAGCAGCTCCCTACGTGTGGGGGCGGCCGGGGAGCTGTTTTTT; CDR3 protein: CASSSLRVGAAGELFF
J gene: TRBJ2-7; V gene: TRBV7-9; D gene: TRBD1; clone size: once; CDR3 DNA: TGTGCCAGCAGCCCACGGGACAGTTACTTCGGCGAGCAGTACTTC; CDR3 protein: CASSPRDSYFGEQYF
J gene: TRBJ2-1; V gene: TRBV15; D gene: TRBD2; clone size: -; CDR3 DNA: TGTGCCACCATCCGGCCGGGGGGTGGGAATGAGCAGTTCTTC; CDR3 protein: CATIRPGGGNEQFF
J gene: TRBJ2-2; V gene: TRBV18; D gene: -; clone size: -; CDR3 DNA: TGTGCCAGCTCACCGGCACAGATCCAAAACACCGGGGAGCTGTTTTTT; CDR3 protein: CASSPAQIQNTGELFF
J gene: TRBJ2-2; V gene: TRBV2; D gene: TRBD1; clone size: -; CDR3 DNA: TGTGCCAGCAGTGAAGCGGGACAGGGAGGAACCGGGGAGCTGTTTTTT; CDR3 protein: CASSEAGQGGTGELFF
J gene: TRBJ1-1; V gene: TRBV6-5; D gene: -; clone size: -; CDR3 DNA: TGTGCCAGCAGTTACTCGCATGAAGGGGGCACTGAAGCTTTCTTT; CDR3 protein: CASSYSHEGGTEAFF
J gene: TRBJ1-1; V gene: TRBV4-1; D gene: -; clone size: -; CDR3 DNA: TGCGCCAGCAGCCAAGAGGAGGACGATGAAGCTTTCTTT; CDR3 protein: CASSQEEDDEAFF
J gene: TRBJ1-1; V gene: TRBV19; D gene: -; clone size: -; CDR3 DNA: TGTGCCAGTAGTGTGTATACTGAAGCTTTCTTT; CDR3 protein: CASSVYTEAFF
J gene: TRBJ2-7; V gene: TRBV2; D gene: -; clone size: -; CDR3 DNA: TGTGCCAGCAGCGCCCTAGGTAGCCGCGGGCAGTACTTC; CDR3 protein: CASSALGSRGQYF
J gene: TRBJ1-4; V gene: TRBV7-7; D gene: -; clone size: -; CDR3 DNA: TGTGCCAGCAGCCCCGGGTCATCTAATGAAAAACTGTTTTTT; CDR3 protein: CASSPGSSNEKLFF
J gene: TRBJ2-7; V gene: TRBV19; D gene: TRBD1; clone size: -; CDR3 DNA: TGTGCGACAGGGGACAAATACGAGCAGTACTTC; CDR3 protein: CATGDKYEQYF
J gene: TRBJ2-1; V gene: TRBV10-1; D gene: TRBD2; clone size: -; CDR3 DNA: TGCGCCAGCAGTGAGTTAGCCGGGACTAGCGGGAGTTGGAATGAGCAGTTCTTC; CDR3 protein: CASSELAGTSGSWNEQFF
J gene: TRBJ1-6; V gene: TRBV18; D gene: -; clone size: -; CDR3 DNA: TGTGCCAGCTCTCCCGGCCGACAGTATAATTCACCCCTCCACTTT; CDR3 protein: CASSPGRQYNSPLHF
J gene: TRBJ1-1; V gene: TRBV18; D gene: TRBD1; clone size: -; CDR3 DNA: TGTGCCAGCTCACCAGACAGGGCGAACACTGAAGCTTTCTTT; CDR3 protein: CASSPDRANTEAFF
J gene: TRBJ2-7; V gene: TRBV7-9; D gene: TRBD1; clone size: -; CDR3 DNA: TGTGCCAGCACCTCCCCAGGGGGTTACGAGCAGTACTTC; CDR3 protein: CASTSPGGYEQYF
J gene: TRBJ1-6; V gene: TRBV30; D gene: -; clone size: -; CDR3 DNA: TGTGCCTGGAGTGTAGACGGGAGAGATAATTCACCCCTCCACTTT; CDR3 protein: CAWSVDGRDNSPLHF
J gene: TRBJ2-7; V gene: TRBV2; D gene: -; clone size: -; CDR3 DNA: TGTGCCAGCAGTGAAGCCCCTAGCGACGAGCAGTACTTC; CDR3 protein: CASSEAPSDEQYF
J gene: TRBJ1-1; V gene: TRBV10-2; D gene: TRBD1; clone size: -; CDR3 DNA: TGCGCCAGCAGTCAGACAGGGGGCGCTGACACTGAAGCTTTCTTT; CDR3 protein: CASSQTGGADTEAFF
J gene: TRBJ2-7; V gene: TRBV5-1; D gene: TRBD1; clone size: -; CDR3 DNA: TGCGCCAGCAGCTCCCGGGACAGGGCGGAAGGCTACGAGCAGTACTTC; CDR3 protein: CASSSRDRAEGYEQYF
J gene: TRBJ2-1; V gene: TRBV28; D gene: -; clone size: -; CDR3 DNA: TGTGCCAGCAGTTTATCTCCGGGAGTGGGCGATGAGCAGTTCTTC; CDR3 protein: CASSLSPGVGDEQFF
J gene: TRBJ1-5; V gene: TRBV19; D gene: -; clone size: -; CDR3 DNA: TGTGCCAGTAGTATGCAAGGGGCTGATAGCAATCAGCCCCAGCATTTT; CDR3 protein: CASSMQGADSNQPQHF
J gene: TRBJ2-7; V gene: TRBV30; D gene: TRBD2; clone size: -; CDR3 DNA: TGTGCCTGGACCAGTACCGGGACTAGCCTTGGAGGGACGCACTTC; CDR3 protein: CAWTSTGTSLGGTHF
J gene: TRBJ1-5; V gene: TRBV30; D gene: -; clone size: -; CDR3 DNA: TGTGCCTGGACCACAGGGAATCAGCCCCAGCATTTT; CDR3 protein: CAWTTGNQPQHF
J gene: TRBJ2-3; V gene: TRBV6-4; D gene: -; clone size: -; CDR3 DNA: TGTGCCAGCAGTGACCGTAGTACGCAGTATTTT; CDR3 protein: CASSDRSTQYF
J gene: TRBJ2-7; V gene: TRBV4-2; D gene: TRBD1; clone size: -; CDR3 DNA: TGTGCCAGCAGCCACGGGACAGGGAGCTACGAGCAGTACTTC; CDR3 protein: CASSHGTGSYEQYF
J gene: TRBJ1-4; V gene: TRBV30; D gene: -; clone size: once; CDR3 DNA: TGTGCCTGGAGTGCAAATCTTCTCCGGGCAGCGGGCGAAAAACTGTTTTTT; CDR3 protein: CAWSANLLRAAGEKLFF
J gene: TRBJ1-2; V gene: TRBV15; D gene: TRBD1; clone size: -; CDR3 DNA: TGTGCCACACGAGACCCTTCCAGGGGGGCTAACTATGGCTACACCTTC; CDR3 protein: CATRDPSRGANYGYTF
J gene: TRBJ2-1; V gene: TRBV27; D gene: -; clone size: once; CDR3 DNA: TGTGCCGGCAGTTTTCTGGGGGGGGCCCATGAGCAGTTCTTC; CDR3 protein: CAGSFLGGAHEQFF
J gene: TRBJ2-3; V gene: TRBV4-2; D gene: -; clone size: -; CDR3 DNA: TGTGCCAGCAGCCAAGAGGGGCGGGGCGGGACAGATACGCAGTATTTT; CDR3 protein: CASSQEGRGGTDTQYF
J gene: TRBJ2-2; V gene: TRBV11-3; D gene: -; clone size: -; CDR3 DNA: TGTGCCAGCAGCTACCAGGTGGGAGGTACCGGGGAGCTGTTTTTT; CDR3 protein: CASSYQVGGTGELFF
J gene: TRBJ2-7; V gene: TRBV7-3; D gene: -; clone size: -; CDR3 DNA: TGTGCCAGCAGCTTAAGGCCTAGCTCCAGCTACGAGCAGTACTTC; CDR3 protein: CASSLRPSSSYEQYF
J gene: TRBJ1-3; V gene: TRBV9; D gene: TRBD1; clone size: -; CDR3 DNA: TGTGCCAGCAGCGTAGCACCACAGGGGGCTATGGGCGGAAACACCATATATTTT; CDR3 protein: CASSVAPQGAMGGNTIYF
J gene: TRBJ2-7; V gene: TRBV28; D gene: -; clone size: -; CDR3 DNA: TGTGCCAGCAGTTTATTTTGGGCTAGCGTACGCGAGCAGTACTTC; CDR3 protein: CASSLFWASVREQYF
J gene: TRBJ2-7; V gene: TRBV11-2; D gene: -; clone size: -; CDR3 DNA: TGTGCCAGCACCCTGGACTACTCTGCATGGTACGAGCAGTACTTC; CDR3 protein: CASTLDYSAWYEQYF
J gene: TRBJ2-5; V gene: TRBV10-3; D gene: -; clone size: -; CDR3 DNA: TGTGCCATCAGTGAGGGTGCGGGAGAGACCCAGTACTTC; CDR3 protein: CAISEGAGETQYF